This entry lists 30 T cell receptor beta chains sequenced from one sample in a study of shared clonotypes between healthy human individuals. Measured with immunoSEQ multiplex PCR; TCRdb has only the in-frame clones, and not every one. The data hold around 500,000 clones, with roughly 85% observed a single time. Sequences were obtained from PBMCs. These receptors were collected from a woman between 35 and 50 years old in good health. Some clones in this sample may be carry-over from other donors' samples.

V gene TRBV9 combines with J gene TRBJ2-5; the D gene is possibly TRBD1 (7 bases). The germline V gene encodes CDR1 SGDLS and CDR2 YYNGEE. The CDR3 has 15 residues. Trimming left V 3 bases short and J 5 bases short, with 17 bases between. CDR3 sequence reads: CASSAAGGGQETQYF. The CDR3, as DNA: TGTGCCAGCAGCGCCGCAGGGGGAGGCCAGGAGACCCAGTACTTC.

This chain links TRBV28 with TRBJ2-3; D is undetermined. Germline lookup yields CDR1 MDHEN and CDR2 SYDVKM. Trimming cost V 7 bases and J 5 bases, with 13 bases left between them. This CDR3 is 13 amino acids long. The chain's CDR3 is CASITAWGDTQYF. The CDR3 nucleotides are TGTGCCAGCATCACCGCTTGGGGAGATACGCAGTATTTT.

This chain joins TRBV6-5 and TRBJ1-2, with D uncertain. The CDR3 loop spans 14 amino acids. Germline assignment: CDR1 MNHEY and CDR2 SVGAGI. V was clipped by 2 bases and J by 3 bases, with 10 bases between them. CDR3 region: CASSYGGLHYGYTF. The CDR3 region has the DNA TGTGCCAGCAGTTACGGCGGACTGCACTATGGCTACACCTTC.

The rearrangement joins TRBV5-1 to TRBJ2-3; 15 bases map to TRBD2. V lost 4 bases, J lost 5 bases, and 5 bases stayed unmatched. The CDR3 loop spans 16 amino acids. Germline assignment: CDR1 SGHRS and CDR2 YFSETQ. CDR3 bases: TGCGCCAGCAGCGCGGGACTAGCGGGAGGAGGAGATACGCAGTATTTT. Protein product: CASSAGLAGGGDTQYF.

This rearrangement joins TRBV6-5 to TRBJ1-1; maybe TRBD1 (5 bases). CDR1 is MNHEY and CDR2 is SVGAGI in the germline V gene. CDR3 length: 15 amino acids. Trimming stripped 4 bases from V and 0 bases from J, with 12 bases between. Here the CDR3 reads CASSFGTGMNTEAFF. CDR3 DNA sequence: TGTGCCAGCAGTTTCGGGACGGGGATGAACACTGAAGCTTTCTTT.

This clone was recorded at least ten times. This rearrangement joins TRBV5-1 to TRBJ2-5, with D perhaps TRBD2 (6 bases). V was trimmed by 4 bases and J by 9 bases, leaving 22 bases between them. The CDR3 contains 15 residues. In germline, CDR1 is SGHRS, CDR2 YFSETQ. The CDR3 nucleotides read TGCGCCAGCAGCACCTCATTCGGGGGTGGAAGGGCCCAGTACTTC. As protein: CASSTSFGGGRAQYF.

This clone is a singleton in its sample. The V and J genes are TRBV7-9 and TRBJ1-1; TRBD1 agrees at 10 bases. Germline values: CDR1 SEHNR, CDR2 FQNEAQ (reference sequence). The CDR3 has 19 residues. With V trimmed by 5 bases and J by 0 bases, 15 bases remained unmatched. CDR3: CASSPRPGTGAVMNTEAFF. The CDR3 nucleotides are TGTGCCAGCAGCCCGAGGCCCGGGACAGGGGCGGTCATGAACACTGAAGCTTTCTTT.

The rearrangement uses TRBV29-1 and TRBJ2-7, with 10 bases matching TRBD1. CDR1 SQVTM and CDR2 ANQGSEA come from the germline V gene. The CDR3 is 13 amino acids. J was trimmed by 2 bases and V by 3 bases; bases with no gene match: 1. The CDR3 DNA is TGCAGCGTTGACGGACAGGGGGCCTACGAGCAGTACTTC. The encoded protein is CSVDGQGAYEQYF.

This clone has just a few counts. One base away lies a much larger clone, so this may be a sequencing read error. The sample contains more than one DNA sequence encoding this CDR3. This chain links TRBV29-1 with TRBJ1-1; D may be TRBD1 (5 bases). V lost 6 bases and J 5 bases, leaving 19 bases between the germline ends. This CDR3 is 14 amino acids long. From germline, CDR1 is SQVTM and CDR2 ANQGSEA. The CDR3 sequence: CSVALGTAGTEAFF. For the CDR3, the DNA is TGCAGCGTAGCACTAGGGACGGCGGGTACTGAAGCTTTCTTT.

The rearrangement links TRBV9 to TRBJ2-7; possible D gene TRBD2, 6 bases. There are 15 residues in the CDR3. V gave up 4 bases and J gave up 2 bases, with 16 bases separating them. Germline CDR1 and CDR2: SGDLS and YYNGEE. The chain's CDR3 is CASSSQGLPTYEQYF. The CDR3 DNA sequence: TGTGCCAGCAGCTCCCAGGGACTCCCAACCTACGAGCAGTACTTC. The variable domain in full, completed from reference TRBV9 and TRBJ2-7, reads DSGVTQTPKHLITATGQRVTLRCSPRSGDLSVYWYQQSLDQGLQFLIQYYNGEERAKGNILERFSAQQFPDLHSELNLSSLELGDSALYFCASSSQGLPTYEQYFGPGTRLTVT.

J is TRBJ2-2 and V is TRBV19; D remains ambiguous. Germline assignment: CDR1 LNHDA and CDR2 SQIVND (reference sequence). The V end lost 3 bases, the J end lost 4 bases, and 9 bases lay between the germline ends. The CDR3 runs to 14 residues. CDR3 region: CASSMGYSTGELFF. The CDR3 DNA sequence: TGTGCCAGTAGTATGGGGTACAGCACCGGGGAGCTGTTTTTT.

In this sample, this clone turned up a few times. The chain recombines TRBV25-1 with TRBJ2-5, with 9 bases lining up with TRBD1. The tail of the sequence fits TRBJ2-7 better, so the J call may be wrong. The germline gives CDR1 MGHDK, CDR2 SYGVNS. CDR3 length: 18 residues. The CDR3 protein is CASSDLPPGQGLPYEQYF. CDR3 in DNA: TGTGCCAGCAGTGACCTGCCCCCGGGACAGGGTTTGCCCTACGAGCAGTACTTC.

This rearrangement joins TRBV18 to TRBJ1-1, with a possible D match to TRBD1 (6 bases). CDR1 and CDR2 (germline): KGHSH, LQKENI. The CDR3 runs 15 residues. Trimming took off 1 base at V and 0 bases at J, with 9 bases between the two ends. The CDR3 DNA sequence: TGTGCCAGCTCACCACAGGGGGTGATGAACACTGAAGCTTTCTTT. Translation: CASSPQGVMNTEAFF.

V gene TRBV10-3 combines with J gene TRBJ2-3; D is perhaps TRBD1 (6 bases). The CDR3 is 18 amino acids. Germline CDR1 reads ENHRY; CDR2 reads SYGVKD. V dropped 4 bases and J dropped 4 bases, with 24 bases sitting between them. The CDR3 sequence: CAISVDRNLSPGADTQYF. DNA of the CDR3: TGTGCCATCAGTGTAGACAGGAATTTATCCCCCGGTGCAGATACGCAGTATTTT.

Many counts were recorded for this clone. The rearrangement joins TRBV4-1 to TRBJ2-5; D is ambiguous. The J call may be wrong; the DNA end is better matched by TRBJ2-7. Germline V lookup: CDR1 MGHRA, CDR2 YSYEKL. This CDR3 spans 13 amino acids. The CDR3 loop is CASSQLVGYEQYF. CDR3 bases: TGCGCCAGCAGCCAACTAGTGGGGTACGAGCAGTACTTC.

The chain employs TRBV14 and TRBJ2-2; D gene uncertain. V was cut by 0 bases and J by 1 base, with 12 bases left in between. This CDR3 is built from 17 residues. Germline V gives CDR1 SGHDN, CDR2 FVKESK. The DNA of the CDR3 is TGTGCCAGCAGCCAAGAGGGCAGCGCCTTGAACACCGGGGAGCTGTTTTTT. As protein: CASSQEGSALNTGELFF. Supplemented by reference TRBV14 and TRBJ2-2, the full variable domain reads EAGVTQFPSHSVIEKGQTVTLRCDPISGHDNLYWYRRVMGKEIKFLLHFVKESKQDESGMPNNRFLAERTGGTYSTLKVQPAELEDSGVYFCASSQEGSALNTGELFFGEGSRLTVL.

The V call is TRBV29-1, the J call TRBJ2-5; D is possibly TRBD1 or TRBD2 (5 bases each). This CDR3 is built from 11 residues. V was pared by 4 bases and J by 5 bases, with 8 bases between. CDR1 and CDR2 (germline): SQVTM, ANQGSEA. CDR3 amino acids: CSVAGTETQYF. CDR3 bases: TGCAGCGTTGCCGGGACGGAGACCCAGTACTTC.

The CDR3 sequence is CASSALAAQETQYF. In DNA, the CDR3 is TGTGCCAGTAGTGCTCTAGCGGCTCAAGAGACCCAGTACTTC. This chain links TRBV19 with TRBJ2-5; 7 bases fit TRBD2. This CDR3 is built from 14 residues. Losses at the gene ends were 5 bases for V and 2 bases for J; bases not matched to a gene: 5. Germline V gives CDR1 LNHDA, CDR2 SQIVND (reference sequence).

A word on this clone: A much larger clone is a single base away; this may be a read error. V usage is TRBV6-4 and J usage is TRBJ2-2, with D unclear. Per the germline V gene, CDR1 is MRHNA and CDR2 is SNTAGT. The CDR3 is made up of 14 amino acids. Trimming removed 0 bases at V and 9 bases at J, with 11 bases between. The DNA of the CDR3 is TGTGCCAGCAGTGACTCCGGCGTGACCAGGGAGCTGTTTTTT. It specifies CASSDSGVTRELFF.

The chain joins TRBV2 to TRBJ2-1; D remains ambiguous. CDR3 size: 14 residues. The V and J ends lost 7 bases and 5 bases respectively, with 15 bases between them. Germline-derived CDR1 and CDR2 are SNHLY and FYNNEI. DNA of the CDR3: TGTGCCAGCACCCGCCGGGCAGGAAACAATGAGCAGTTCTTC. Its translation: CASTRRAGNNEQFF.

The rearrangement uses TRBV7-6 and TRBJ2-7; D unclear. V was trimmed by 5 bases and J by 0 bases, leaving 14 bases between them. This CDR3 is 15 amino acids long. In germline, CDR1 is SGHVS, CDR2 FNYEAQ. As DNA, the CDR3 is TGTGCCAGCAGCCCCAATCCCCTGAGCTCCTACGAGCAGTACTTC. This codes for CASSPNPLSSYEQYF.

The chain recombines TRBV7-3 with TRBJ2-7, with 7 bases aligning to TRBD1. Trimming cost V 2 bases and J 5 bases; bases outside gene matches: 3. Per germline, CDR1 SGHTA and CDR2 FQGTGA. This CDR3 is 13 amino acids long. Here the CDR3 reads CASSLDRENEQYF. CDR3 bases: TGTGCCAGCAGCTTAGACAGGGAGAACGAGCAGTACTTC. Drawing the rest from reference TRBV7-3 and TRBJ2-7, the complete variable domain is GAGVSQTPSNKVTEKGKYVELRCDPISGHTALYWYRQSLGQGPEFLIYFQGTGAADDSGLPNDRFFAVRPEGSVSTLKIQRTERGDSAVYLCASSLDRENEQYFGPGTRLTVT.

The chain joins TRBV28 to TRBJ1-5; no definite D call. V lost 5 bases and J 0 bases, leaving 8 bases between the germline ends. Germline lookup yields CDR1 MDHEN and CDR2 SYDVKM. The CDR3 totals 14 residues. The CDR3 loop is CASSPDGSNQPQHF. DNA for the CDR3: TGTGCCAGCAGTCCCGACGGTAGCAATCAGCCCCAGCATTTT.

This clone appeared once. The chain combines TRBV7-3 with TRBJ2-1; 10 bases are shared with TRBD2. From germline, CDR1 is SGHTA and CDR2 FQGTGA. The CDR3 length is 14 residues. J gave up 8 bases and V 4 bases, and 5 bases lay outside the gene matches. The CDR3: CASSSGLARDEQFF. Here the CDR3 DNA reads TGTGCCAGCAGCTCGGGACTAGCGCGCGATGAGCAGTTCTTC.

This chain uses TRBV18 with TRBJ2-5; maybe TRBD1 (6 bases). V shed 5 bases and J shed 2 bases, with 15 bases lying between them. In germline, CDR1 is KGHSH, CDR2 LQKENI. CDR3 length: 15 amino acids. CDR3: CASSSDSHPQETQYF. CDR3 bases: TGTGCCAGCTCATCGGACAGTCACCCACAAGAGACCCAGTACTTC.

V usage is TRBV21-1 and J usage is TRBJ2-2; the listed D gene, TRBD2, was not tested against the DNA. TRBV21-1 is noted as a pseudogene. The CDR3 length is 16 residues. This CDR3 is CASSTRLAGRTGELFF. The CDR3 nucleotides are TGTGCCAGCAGCACCAGACTAGCGGGACGGACCGGGGAGCTGTTTTTT.

This rearrangement joins TRBV5-1 to TRBJ1-4; 10 positions match TRBD1. Per germline, CDR1 SGHRS and CDR2 YFSETQ. The V segment lost 4 bases and the J segment 6 bases; nucleotides outside the gene matches: 6. This CDR3 has 15 residues. Here the CDR3 reads CASSDSGTGDEKLFF. In DNA, the CDR3 is TGCGCCAGCAGCGATTCCGGGACAGGGGATGAAAAACTGTTTTTT. The full variable domain, completed using reference TRBV5-1 and TRBJ1-4, is KAGVTQTPRYLIKTRGQQVTLSCSPISGHRSVSWYQQTPGQGLQFLFEYFSETQRNKGNFPGRFSGRQFSNSRSEMNVSTLELGDSALYLCASSDSGTGDEKLFFGSGTQLSVL.

As regards this clone: A much bigger clone sits one base away, suggesting this may be a read error. This chain joins TRBV29-1 and TRBJ1-6, with TRBD1 matching over 7 bases. The germline V gene has CDR1 SQVTM and CDR2 ANQGSEA. The CDR3 totals 13 residues. V shed 6 bases, J shed 13 bases, and the junction held 12 bases outside the gene matches. The CDR3 nucleotides read TGCAGCGTCAGACGCGACAGGGAGACCCCCCTCCACTTT. Its protein product is CSVRRDRETPLHF. Filled out from reference TRBV29-1 and TRBJ1-6, the complete variable domain reads SAVISQKPSRDICQRGTSLTIQCQVDSQVTMMFWYRQQPGQSLTLIATANQGSEATYESGFVIDKFPISRPNLTFSTLTVSNMSPEDSSIYLCSVRRDRETPLHFGNGTRLTVT.

This clone has a handful of counts. The chain has TRBV4-1 and TRBJ2-1, with TRBD2 matching 7 bases. Germline CDR1 and CDR2: MGHRA and YSYEKL. This CDR3 comprises 13 residues. With V trimmed by 8 bases and J by 7 bases, 8 bases remained unmatched. CDR3: CASGRLAANEQFF. The CDR3 DNA sequence: TGCGCCAGCGGTCGACTAGCCGCGAATGAGCAGTTCTTC.

The chain has TRBV19 and TRBJ2-1, with 7 positions matching TRBD1. The J segment lost 7 bases and the V segment lost 3 bases, leaving 12 bases of the junction unmatched. This CDR3 comprises 16 residues. The germline CDR1 and CDR2 sequences are LNHDA and SQIVND (reference sequence). The CDR3 nucleotides read TGTGCCAGTAGTATCCTTGCACAGGGGACCGAGAATGAGCAGTTCTTC. It encodes CASSILAQGTENEQFF.